The entry below gives a single TCR beta chain sequence along with its context. There is no known antigen for this receptor. This record belongs to a study of monozygotic twins with inflammatory bowel disease (dated by TCRdb to about 2019). For the wider study: The complete study included approximately 30 monozygotic twin pairs: 19 IBD-discordant Danish pairs and nine German pairs, of which four were IBD-concordant and five were IBD-discordant. The search for disease-associated traits relied mainly on comparing, within discordant pairs, IBD patients with their genetically identical healthy co-twins. Each individual had, on average, about 151 000 unique TCRalpha sequences and 181 000 unique TCRbeta sequences available for analysis. General conclusions and limits of the study: Fewer clonotypes were shared with other individuals by IBD patients than by healthy twins, most markedly in patients showing signs of disease activity. Repertoire similarity did not differ between concordant and discordant twins, possibly due to limited statistical power. No single strong signal or clonotype linked to IBD turned up in the results, so the idea that one exists was not supported. Differing immunosuppressive treatments among patients may have added background noise and inter-individual variability to the repertoires. The analysis was unable to tell apart different T cell subtypes. TCRbeta repertoire diversity, by inverse Simpson index, was decreased in IBD patients compared with their healthy co-twins.

Library generation was performed with 5' RACE. For each TCR library, 3,000 to 4,000 ng of total RNA was used. For each sample, cDNA synthesis was carried out in eight separate reactions using SMARTScribe reverse transcriptase. During cDNA synthesis, unique molecular identifiers containing a 6-nucleotide sample barcode were introduced by template switching. TCRalpha and TCRbeta cDNA was amplified in two nested PCRs of around 15 and 9 cycles, and bead purification was carried out after each PCR. Before amplification, the cDNA was treated with uracil DNA-glycosylase and purified using the QIAquick PCR purification kit. The second PCR added Illumina TruSeq-compatible adapters along with sample-specific barcodes. Library quality and concentration were checked on TapeStation and Qubit, and libraries were pooled at about 5 ng each. The pooled libraries were sequenced with 2 x 100 bp reads and custom sequencing primers on an Illumina HiSeq2500 single-index Rapid Run. Processing in the source paper ran as follows. MiGEC version 1.2.6 was used for UMI-based consensus assembly, which corrected PCR and sequencing errors. MiXCR version 2.1.1 was used for V(D)J alignment, clonotype assembly and CDR3 extraction. Normalisation of gene usage, clonotype sharing and MAIT/NKT TCR abundance was achieved by analysing the top 1000, 10 000 and 20 000 clonotypes per sample. After downsampling to 27 000 UMIs, diversity was calculated as the inverse Simpson index using the vegan R package. Paired Mann-Whitney U tests were applied to discordant twin pairs, with Benjamini-Hochberg correction for multiple testing. Through TCRdb reprocessing, the reads give one entry per CDR3 protein sequence; DNA is omitted. The V and J calls shown here were made by TCRdb, not taken from the authors' results. This sample's records show around 410,000 distinct CDR3 sequences. The top ten clones comprise 2% to 3% of the sample.

The CDR3 holds 14 amino acids from the cysteine to the phenylalanine. The nucleotide record is missing. The germline V gene supplies CDR1 SGHRS and CDR2 YFSETQ. A roughly 2.7 ml peripheral blood sample was drawn into PAXgene tubes per donor and stored at -80°C. Without any T cell sorting, total RNA was extracted from whole blood using the PAXgene blood miRNA kit on an automated QIAcube. Peripheral blood from monozygotic twin pairs concordant or discordant for inflammatory bowel disease was subjected to deep TCRalpha and TCRbeta repertoire profiling with unique molecular barcoding. For every twin pair, smoking habits were documented, and each individual was categorised as a current, former or never smoker.

The chain is encoded by TRBV5-1 joined to TRBJ2-5; TCRdb indicates TRBD1, and absent DNA this call remains unverified. The TCR comes from a human donor with ulcerative colitis or Crohn's disease, or a healthy co-twin of an affected twin (not recorded which). Sequencing was performed on blood. The CDR3 corresponds to CASSLAGQGETQYF.